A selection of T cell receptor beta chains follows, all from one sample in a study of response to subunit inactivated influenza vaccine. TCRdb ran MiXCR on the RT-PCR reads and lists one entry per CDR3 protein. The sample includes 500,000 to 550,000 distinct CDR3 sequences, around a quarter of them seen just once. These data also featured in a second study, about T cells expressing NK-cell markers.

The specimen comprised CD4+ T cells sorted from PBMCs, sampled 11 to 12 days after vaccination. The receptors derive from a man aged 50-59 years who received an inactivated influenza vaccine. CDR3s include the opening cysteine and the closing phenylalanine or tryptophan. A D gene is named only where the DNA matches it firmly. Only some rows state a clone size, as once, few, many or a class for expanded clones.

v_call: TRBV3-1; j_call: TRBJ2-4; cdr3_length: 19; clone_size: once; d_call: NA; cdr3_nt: TGTGCCAGCAGCCAACCTGAGAGGAGGGGCGACATCGGGTTTGGCATTCAGTACTTC; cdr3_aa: CASSQPERRGDIGFGIQYF
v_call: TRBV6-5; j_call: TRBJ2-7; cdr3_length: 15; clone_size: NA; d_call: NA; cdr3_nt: TGTGCCAGCAGTTACGGAAGAACCAGCTCCTACGAGCAGTACTTC; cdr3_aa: CASSYGRTSSYEQYF
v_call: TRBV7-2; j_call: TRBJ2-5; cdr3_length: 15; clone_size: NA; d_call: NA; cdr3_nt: TGTGCCAGCAGCTTGGAATGGCGGTTGCGAGAGACCCAGTACTTC; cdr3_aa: CASSLEWRLRETQYF
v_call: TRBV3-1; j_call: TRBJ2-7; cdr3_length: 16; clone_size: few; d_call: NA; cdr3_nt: TGTGCCAGCAGCCAAGGTGTGGCATTGAGCTCCTACGAGCAGTACTTC; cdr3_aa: CASSQGVALSSYEQYF
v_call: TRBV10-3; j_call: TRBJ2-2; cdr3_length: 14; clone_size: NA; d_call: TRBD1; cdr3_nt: TGTGCCATCACCCGGGACAGGGTGACCGGGGAGCTGTTTTTT; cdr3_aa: CAITRDRVTGELFF
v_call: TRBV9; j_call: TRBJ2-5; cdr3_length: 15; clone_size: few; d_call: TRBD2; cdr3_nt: TGTGCCAGCAGCGTGTCTAGCGGGGGGCAAGAGACCCAGTACTTC; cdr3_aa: CASSVSSGGQETQYF
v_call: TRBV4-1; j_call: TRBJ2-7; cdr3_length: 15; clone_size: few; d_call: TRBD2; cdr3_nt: TGCGCCAGCAGCCAGGAGCGGGGGGTTTCAGGCGAGCAGTACTTC; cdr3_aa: CASSQERGVSGEQYF
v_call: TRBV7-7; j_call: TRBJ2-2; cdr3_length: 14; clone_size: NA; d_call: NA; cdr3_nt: TGTGCTAGCAGCCGATGGCAGAACACCGGGGAGCTGTTTTTT; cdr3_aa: CASSRWQNTGELFF
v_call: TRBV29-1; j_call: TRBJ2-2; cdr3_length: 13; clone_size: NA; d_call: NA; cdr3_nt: TGCAGCGTTCTACAGGGTCGAGGCGGGGAGCTGTTTTTT; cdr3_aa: CSVLQGRGGELFF
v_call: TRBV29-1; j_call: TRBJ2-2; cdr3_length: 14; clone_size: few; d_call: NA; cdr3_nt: TGCAGCGCGGCCGACACGGACTCCACCGGGGAGCTGTTTTTT; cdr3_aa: CSAADTDSTGELFF
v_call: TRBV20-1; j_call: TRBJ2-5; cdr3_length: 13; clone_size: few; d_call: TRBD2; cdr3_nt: TGCAGTGCTCCCGGACTAGCGAGGGAGACCCAGTACTTC; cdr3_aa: CSAPGLARETQYF
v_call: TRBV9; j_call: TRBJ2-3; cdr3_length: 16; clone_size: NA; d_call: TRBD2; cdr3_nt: TGTGCCAGCAGCGTAGAAATCGGGGGGACCACAGATACGCAGTATTTT; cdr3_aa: CASSVEIGGTTDTQYF
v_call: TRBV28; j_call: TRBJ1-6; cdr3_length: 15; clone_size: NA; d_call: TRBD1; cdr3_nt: TGTGCCAGCAGACCTGGGACAGATAATAATTCACCCCTCCACTTT; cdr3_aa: CASRPGTDNNSPLHF